This T cell receptor beta chain was identified in a study of CD8 T cells in Susac syndrome. The authors reverse transcribed about 0.5 to 1 ug RNA with random hexamers. One entry per CDR3 protein, called by TCRdb with MiXCR from the immunoSEQ multiplex PCR reads. This table has about 190,000 distinct CDR3 sequences, roughly 91% appearing once. Germline CDR1 is SEHNR and CDR2 is FQNEAQ (reference sequence). Trimming took 4 bases from V and 1 from J; bases not matched to a gene: 6. The CDR3 spans 17 residues. Sequenced input: CD4+ T cells from PBMCs. The source is a human donor with Susac syndrome. The chain carries TRBV7-9 and TRBJ2-1; TRBD1 matches 11 bases. CDR3 DNA: TGTGCCAGCAGCTCCCGGGACAGGGGGGTATCCTACAATGAGCAGTTCTTC. Amino acid sequence: CASSSRDRGVSYNEQFF.